This T cell receptor beta chain comes out of a study of cytomegalovirus exposure and HLA in healthy donors. Notes on the study in general: The authors listed approximately 150 TCR beta chains as cytomegalovirus-associated. A subsequent analysis found that TCR clusters from the first cohort also tended to co-occur in the roughly 120 validation repertoires, with around 94% of cluster scores above 0.

Data came from immunoSEQ multiplex PCR; TCRdb stores just in-frame clones and leaves some out. The sample records under 75,000 clones, approximately 96% being singletons. About this clone: Its antigen is undetermined.

The V segment lost 7 bases and the J segment 3 bases; nucleotides outside the gene matches: 6. Germline loops: CDR1 MNHEY, CDR2 SVGAGI. There are 14 residues in the CDR3. This sequence was found in a woman aged 18-29 years in good health and CMV-seropositive. The genes are TRBV6-5 and TRBJ1-1; 9 nucleotides match TRBD1. Sequenced material: PBMCs. The CDR3 coding sequence is TGTGCCAGCATCACGACAGGGGGGGACACTGAAGCTTTCTTT. The encoded protein is CASITTGGDTEAFF.